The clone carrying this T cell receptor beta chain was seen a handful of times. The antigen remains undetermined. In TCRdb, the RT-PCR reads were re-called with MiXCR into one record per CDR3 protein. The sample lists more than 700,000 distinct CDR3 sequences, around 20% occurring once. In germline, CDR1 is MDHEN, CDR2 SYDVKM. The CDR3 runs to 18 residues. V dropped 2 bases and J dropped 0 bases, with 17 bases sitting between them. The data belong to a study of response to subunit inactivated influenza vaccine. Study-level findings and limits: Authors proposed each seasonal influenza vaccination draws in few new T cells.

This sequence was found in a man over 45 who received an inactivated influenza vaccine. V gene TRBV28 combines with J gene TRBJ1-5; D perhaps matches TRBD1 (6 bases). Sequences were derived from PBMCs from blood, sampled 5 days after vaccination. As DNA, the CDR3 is TGTGCCAGCAGTTTAATTTACCTGGGCAGGGGTAGCAATCAGCCCCAGCATTTT. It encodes CASSLIYLGRGSNQPQHF.